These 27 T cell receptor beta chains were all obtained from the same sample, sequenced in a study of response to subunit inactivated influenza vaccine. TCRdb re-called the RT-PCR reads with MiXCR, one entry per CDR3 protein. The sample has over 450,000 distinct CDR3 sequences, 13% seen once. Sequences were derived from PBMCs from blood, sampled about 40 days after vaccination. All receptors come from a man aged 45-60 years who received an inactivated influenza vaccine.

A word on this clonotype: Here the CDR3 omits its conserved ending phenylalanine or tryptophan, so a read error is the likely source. The CDR3, as DNA: TGTGCCAGCAGCCCACGGACAGCAGAGAATGAGCAGTTCTTG. Encoded protein: CASSPRTAENEQFL. This rearrangement joins TRBV7-8 to TRBJ2-1; the D gene is possibly TRBD1 (6 bases). There are 14 residues in the CDR3. Germline lookup yields CDR1 SGHVS and CDR2 FQNEAQ. V was pared by 5 bases and J by 7 bases, with 15 bases between.

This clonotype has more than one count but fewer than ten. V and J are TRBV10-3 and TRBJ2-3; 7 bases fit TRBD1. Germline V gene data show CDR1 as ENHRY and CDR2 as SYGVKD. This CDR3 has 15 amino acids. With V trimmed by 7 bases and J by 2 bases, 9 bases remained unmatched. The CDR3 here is CAIKERQGNTDTQYF. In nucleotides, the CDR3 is TGTGCCATCAAGGAGAGACAGGGAAACACAGATACGCAGTATTTT.

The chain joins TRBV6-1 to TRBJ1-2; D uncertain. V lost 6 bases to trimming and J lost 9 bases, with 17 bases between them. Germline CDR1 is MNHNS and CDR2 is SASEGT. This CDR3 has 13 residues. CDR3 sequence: CASSRGSRDRYTF. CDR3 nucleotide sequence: TGTGCCAGCAGCCGCGGGTCAAGGGATCGCTACACCTTC.

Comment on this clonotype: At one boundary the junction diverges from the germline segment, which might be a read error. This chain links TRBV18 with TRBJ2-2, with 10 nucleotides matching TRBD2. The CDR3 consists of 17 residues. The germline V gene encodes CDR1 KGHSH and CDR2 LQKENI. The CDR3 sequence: CASSRPLRTSGTRELFF. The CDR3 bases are TGTGCCAGCTCACGGCCCCTCCGGACTAGCGGCACCCGGGAGCTGTTTTTT.

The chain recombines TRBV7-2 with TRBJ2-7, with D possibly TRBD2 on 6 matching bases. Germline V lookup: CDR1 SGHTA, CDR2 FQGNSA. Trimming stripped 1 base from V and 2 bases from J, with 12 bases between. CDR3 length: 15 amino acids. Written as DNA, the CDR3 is TGTGCCAGCAGCTTAGACGCGGGGCATCCCTACGAGCAGTACTTC. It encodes CASSLDAGHPYEQYF.

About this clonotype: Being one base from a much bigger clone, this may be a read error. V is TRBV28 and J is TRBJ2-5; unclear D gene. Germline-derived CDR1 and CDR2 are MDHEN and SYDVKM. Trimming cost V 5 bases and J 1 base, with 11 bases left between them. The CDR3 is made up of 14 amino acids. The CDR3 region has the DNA TGTGCCAGCAGTCGACCCGTACGCCAAGAGACCCAGTACTTC. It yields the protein CASSRPVRQETQYF.

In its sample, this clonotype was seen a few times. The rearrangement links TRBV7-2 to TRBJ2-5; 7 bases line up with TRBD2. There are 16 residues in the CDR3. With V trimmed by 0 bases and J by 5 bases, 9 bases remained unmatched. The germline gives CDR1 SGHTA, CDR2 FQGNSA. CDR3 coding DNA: TGTGCCAGCAGCTTAGCGCAGCGGGGTTCTCATGAGACCCAGTACTTC. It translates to CASSLAQRGSHETQYF. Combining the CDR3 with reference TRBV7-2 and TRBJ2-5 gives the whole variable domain GAGVSQSPSNKVTEKGKDVELRCDPISGHTALYWYRQSLGQGLEFLIYFQGNSAPDKSGLPSDRFSAERTGGSVSTLTIQRTQQEDSAVYLCASSLAQRGSHETQYFGPGTRLLVL.

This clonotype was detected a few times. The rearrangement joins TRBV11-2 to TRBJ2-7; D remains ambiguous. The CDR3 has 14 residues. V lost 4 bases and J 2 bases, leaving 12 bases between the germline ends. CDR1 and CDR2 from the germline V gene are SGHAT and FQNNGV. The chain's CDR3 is CASSSLGGTYEQYF. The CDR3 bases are TGTGCCAGCAGCTCCCTCGGCGGAACCTACGAGCAGTACTTC.

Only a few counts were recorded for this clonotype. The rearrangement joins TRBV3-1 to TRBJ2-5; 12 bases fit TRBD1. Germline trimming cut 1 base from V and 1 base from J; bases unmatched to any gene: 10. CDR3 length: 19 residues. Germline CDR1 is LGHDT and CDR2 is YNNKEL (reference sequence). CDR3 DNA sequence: TGTGCCAGCAGCCAAGCTTCAATCGGGACAGGGGGCTTCCAAGAGACCCAGTACTTC. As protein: CASSQASIGTGGFQETQYF.

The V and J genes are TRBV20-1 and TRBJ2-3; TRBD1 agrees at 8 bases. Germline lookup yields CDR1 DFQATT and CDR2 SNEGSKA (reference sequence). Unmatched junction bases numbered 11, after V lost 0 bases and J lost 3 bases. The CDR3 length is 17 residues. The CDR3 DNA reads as TGCAGTGCTAGAGAGCCCCGGACAGGGTGGAAGACAGATACGCAGTATTTT. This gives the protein CSAREPRTGWKTDTQYF.

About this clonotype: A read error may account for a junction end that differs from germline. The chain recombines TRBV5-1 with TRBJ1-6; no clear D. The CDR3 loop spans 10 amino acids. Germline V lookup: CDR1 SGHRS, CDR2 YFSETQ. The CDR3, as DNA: TGCGCCAGCAGTCCCAGTGACCTCCTCTTT. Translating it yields CASSPSDLLF.

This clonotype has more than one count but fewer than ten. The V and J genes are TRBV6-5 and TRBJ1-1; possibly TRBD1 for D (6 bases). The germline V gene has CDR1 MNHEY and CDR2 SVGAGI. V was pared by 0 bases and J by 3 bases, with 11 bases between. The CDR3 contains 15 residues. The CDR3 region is CASSYSQRGDTEAFF. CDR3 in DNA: TGTGCCAGCAGTTACTCACAAAGGGGGGACACTGAAGCTTTCTTT.

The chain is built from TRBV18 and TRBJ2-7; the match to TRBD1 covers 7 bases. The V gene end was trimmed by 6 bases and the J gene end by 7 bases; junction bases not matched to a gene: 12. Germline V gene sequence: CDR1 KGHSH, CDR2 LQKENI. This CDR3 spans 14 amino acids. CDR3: CASSQRKGAREQYF. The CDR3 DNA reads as TGTGCCAGCTCCCAAAGAAAGGGGGCAAGGGAGCAGTACTTC.

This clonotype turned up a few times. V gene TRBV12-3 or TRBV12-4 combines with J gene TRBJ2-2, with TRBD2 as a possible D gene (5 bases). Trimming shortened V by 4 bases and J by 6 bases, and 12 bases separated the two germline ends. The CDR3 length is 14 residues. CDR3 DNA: TGTGCCAGCAGTTCCACCCGGGGTCCCGGGGAGCTGTTTTTT. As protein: CASSSTRGPGELFF.

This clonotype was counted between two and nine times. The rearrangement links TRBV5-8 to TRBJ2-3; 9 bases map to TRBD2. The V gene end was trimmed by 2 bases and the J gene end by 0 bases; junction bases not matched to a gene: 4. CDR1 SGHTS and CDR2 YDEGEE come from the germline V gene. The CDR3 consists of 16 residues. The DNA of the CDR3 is TGTGCCAGCAGCTTTGGCCTAGCGGGGAGCACAGATACGCAGTATTTT. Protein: CASSFGLAGSTDTQYF. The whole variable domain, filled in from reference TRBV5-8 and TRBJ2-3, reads EAGVTQSPTHLIKTRGQQATLRCSPISGHTSVYWYQQALGLGLQFLLWYDEGEERNRGNFPPRFSGRQFPNYSSELNVNALELEDSALYLCASSFGLAGSTDTQYFGPGTRLTVL.

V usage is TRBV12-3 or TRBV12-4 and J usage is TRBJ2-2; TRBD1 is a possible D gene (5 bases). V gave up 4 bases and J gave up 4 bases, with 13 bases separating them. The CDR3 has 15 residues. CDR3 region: CASSSTGLATGELFF. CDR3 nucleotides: TGTGCCAGCAGTTCTACAGGATTAGCCACCGGGGAGCTGTTTTTT.

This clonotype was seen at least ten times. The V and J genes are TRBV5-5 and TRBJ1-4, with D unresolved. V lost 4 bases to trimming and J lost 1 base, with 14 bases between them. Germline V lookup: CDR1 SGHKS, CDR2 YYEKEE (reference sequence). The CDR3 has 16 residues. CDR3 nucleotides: TGTGCCAGCAGCCGGATCAGGTCTGGAACTAATGAAAAACTGTTTTTT. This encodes CASSRIRSGTNEKLFF.

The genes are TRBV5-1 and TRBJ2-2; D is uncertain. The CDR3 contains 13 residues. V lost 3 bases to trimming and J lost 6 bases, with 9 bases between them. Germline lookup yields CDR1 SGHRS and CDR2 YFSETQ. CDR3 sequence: CASSYGVSGELFF. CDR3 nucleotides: TGCGCCAGCAGCTATGGCGTTTCCGGGGAGCTGTTTTTT.

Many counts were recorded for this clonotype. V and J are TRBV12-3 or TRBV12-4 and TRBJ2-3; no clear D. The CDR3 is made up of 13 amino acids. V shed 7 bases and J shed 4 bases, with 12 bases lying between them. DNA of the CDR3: TGTGCCAGCACCTTTCCCGGTCCAGATACGCAGTATTTT. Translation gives CASTFPGPDTQYF.

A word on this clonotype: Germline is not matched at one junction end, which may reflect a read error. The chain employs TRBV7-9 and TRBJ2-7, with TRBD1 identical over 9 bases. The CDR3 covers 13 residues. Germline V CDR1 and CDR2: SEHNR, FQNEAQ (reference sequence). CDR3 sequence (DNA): TGTGCCAGCAGTCCCGGGACAGGGCGACTTGGGAACTTC. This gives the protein CASSPGTGRLGNF.

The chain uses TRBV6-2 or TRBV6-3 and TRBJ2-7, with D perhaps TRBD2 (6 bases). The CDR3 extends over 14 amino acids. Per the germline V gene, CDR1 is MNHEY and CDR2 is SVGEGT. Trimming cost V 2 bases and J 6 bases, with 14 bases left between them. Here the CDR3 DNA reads TGTGCCAGCAGTTACGGAGGGAGTCTAGGCGAGCAGTACTTC. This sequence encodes CASSYGGSLGEQYF.

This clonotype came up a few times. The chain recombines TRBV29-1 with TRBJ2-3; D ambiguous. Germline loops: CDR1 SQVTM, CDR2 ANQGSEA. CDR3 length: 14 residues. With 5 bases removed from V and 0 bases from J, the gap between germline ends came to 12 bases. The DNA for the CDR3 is TGCAGCGTTTCGACGGCCTTTAGCACAGATACGCAGTATTTT. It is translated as CSVSTAFSTDTQYF.

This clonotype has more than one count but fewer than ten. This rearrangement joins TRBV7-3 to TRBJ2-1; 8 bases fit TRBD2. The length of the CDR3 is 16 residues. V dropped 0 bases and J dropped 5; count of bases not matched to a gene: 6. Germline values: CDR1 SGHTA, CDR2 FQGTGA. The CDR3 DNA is TGTGCCAGCAGCTTAACGGAGGTAGCGGGAAACAATGAGCAGTTCTTC. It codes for CASSLTEVAGNNEQFF.

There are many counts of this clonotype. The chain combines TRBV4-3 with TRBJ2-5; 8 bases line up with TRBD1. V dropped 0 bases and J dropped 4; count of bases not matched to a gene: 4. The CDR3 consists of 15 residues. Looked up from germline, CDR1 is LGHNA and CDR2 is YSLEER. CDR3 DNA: TGCGCCAGCAGCCAAGATCTGGACAGGGCAGAGACCCAGTACTTC. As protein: CASSQDLDRAETQYF.

The CDR3 DNA follows: TGCGCCAGCAGCTTGCCCTTGAGCGAGCAGTACTTC. It translates to CASSLPLSEQYF. The chain combines TRBV5-1 with TRBJ2-7, with no clear D. CDR1 and CDR2 from the germline V gene are SGHRS and YFSETQ. V was trimmed by 1 base and J by 6 bases, leaving 8 bases between them. The CDR3 loop spans 12 amino acids.

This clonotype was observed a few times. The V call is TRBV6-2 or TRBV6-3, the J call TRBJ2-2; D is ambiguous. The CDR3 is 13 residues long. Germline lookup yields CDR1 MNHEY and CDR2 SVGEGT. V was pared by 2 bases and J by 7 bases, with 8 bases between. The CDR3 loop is CASSYPGDGELFF. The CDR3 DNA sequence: TGTGCCAGCAGTTACCCCGGAGACGGGGAGCTGTTTTTT.

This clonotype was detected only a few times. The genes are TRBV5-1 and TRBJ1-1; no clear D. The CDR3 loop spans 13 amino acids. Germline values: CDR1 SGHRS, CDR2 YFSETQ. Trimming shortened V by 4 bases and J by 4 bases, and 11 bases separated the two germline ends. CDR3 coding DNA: TGCGCCAGCAGCATGGACGGATTCACTGAAGCTTTCTTT. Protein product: CASSMDGFTEAFF.